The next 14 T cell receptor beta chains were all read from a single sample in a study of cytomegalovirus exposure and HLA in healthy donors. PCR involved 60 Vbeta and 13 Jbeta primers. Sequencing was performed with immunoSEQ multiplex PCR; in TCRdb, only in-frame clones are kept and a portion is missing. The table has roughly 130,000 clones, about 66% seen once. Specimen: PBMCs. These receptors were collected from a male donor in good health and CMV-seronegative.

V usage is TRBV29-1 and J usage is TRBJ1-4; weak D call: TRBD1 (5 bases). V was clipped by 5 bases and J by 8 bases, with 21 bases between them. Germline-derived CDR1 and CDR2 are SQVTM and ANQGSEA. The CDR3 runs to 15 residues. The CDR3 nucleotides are TGCAGCGTTACTGCTCAGGGAGGAACGGGGGAAAAACTGTTTTTT. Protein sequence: CSVTAQGGTGEKLFF. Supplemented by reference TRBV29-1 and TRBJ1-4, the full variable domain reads SAVISQKPSRDICQRGTSLTIQCQVDSQVTMMFWYRQQPGQSLTLIATANQGSEATYESGFVIDKFPISRPNLTFSTLTVSNMSPEDSSIYLCSVTAQGGTGEKLFFGSGTQLSVL.

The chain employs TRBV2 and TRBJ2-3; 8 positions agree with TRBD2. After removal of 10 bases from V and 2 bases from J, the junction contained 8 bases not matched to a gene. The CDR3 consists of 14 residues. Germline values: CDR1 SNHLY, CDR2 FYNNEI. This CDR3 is CAIGAGANTDTQYF. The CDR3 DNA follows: TGTGCCATAGGAGCGGGGGCTAACACAGATACGCAGTATTTT.

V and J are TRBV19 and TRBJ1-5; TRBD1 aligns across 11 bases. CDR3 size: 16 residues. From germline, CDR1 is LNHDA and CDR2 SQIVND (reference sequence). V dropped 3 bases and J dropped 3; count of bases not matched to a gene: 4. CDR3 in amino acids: CASSIRDRGANQPQHF. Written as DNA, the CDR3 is TGTGCCAGTAGTATTCGGGACAGGGGGGCCAATCAGCCCCAGCATTTT.

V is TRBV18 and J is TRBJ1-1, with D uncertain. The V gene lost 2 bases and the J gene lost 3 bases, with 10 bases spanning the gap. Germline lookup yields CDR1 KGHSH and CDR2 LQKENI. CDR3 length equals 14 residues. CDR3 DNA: TGTGCCAGCTCACCAGAGGGCGGATACACTGAAGCTTTCTTT. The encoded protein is CASSPEGGYTEAFF.

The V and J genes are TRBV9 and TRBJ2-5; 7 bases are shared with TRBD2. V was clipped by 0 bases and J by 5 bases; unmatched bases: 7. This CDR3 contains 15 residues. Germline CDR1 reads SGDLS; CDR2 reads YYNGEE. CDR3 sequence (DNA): TGTGCCAGCAGCGTAGGTGGACTAGGAACGGAGACCCAGTACTTC. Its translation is CASSVGGLGTETQYF.

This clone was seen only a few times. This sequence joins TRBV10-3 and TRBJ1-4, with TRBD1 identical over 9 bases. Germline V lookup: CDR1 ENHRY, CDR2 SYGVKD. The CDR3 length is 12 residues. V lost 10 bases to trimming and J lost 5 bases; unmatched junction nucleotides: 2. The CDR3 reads CATGQGNEKLFF. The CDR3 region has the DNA TGTGCCACCGGACAGGGGAATGAAAAACTGTTTTTT.

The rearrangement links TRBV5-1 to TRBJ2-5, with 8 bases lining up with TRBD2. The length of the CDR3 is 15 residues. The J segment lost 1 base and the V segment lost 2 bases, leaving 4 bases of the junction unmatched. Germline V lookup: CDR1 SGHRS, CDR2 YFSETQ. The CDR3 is CASSFQRGPQETQYF. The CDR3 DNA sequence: TGCGCCAGCAGCTTCCAGCGGGGGCCCCAAGAGACCCAGTACTTC. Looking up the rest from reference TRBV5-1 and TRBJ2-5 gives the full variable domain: KAGVTQTPRYLIKTRGQQVTLSCSPISGHRSVSWYQQTPGQGLQFLFEYFSETQRNKGNFPGRFSGRQFSNSRSEMNVSTLELGDSALYLCASSFQRGPQETQYFGPGTRLLVL.

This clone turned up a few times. Written as DNA, the CDR3 is TGTGCCAGTAGGACAGGCCAATCAAACCCCACGCAGTATTTT. Encoded protein: CASRTGQSNPTQYF. The chain has TRBV19 and TRBJ2-3; possibly TRBD1 for D (6 bases). In germline, CDR1 is LNHDA, CDR2 SQIVND (reference sequence). The germline V and J ends were trimmed by 6 bases and 9 bases, with 19 bases remaining between them. The CDR3 loop spans 14 amino acids.

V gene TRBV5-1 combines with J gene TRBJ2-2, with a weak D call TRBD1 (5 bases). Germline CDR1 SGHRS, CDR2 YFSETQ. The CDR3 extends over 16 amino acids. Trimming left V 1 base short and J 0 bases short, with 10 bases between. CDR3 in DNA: TGCGCCAGCAGCTTGACCGTGACAGCGAACACCGGGGAGCTGTTTTTT. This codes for CASSLTVTANTGELFF.

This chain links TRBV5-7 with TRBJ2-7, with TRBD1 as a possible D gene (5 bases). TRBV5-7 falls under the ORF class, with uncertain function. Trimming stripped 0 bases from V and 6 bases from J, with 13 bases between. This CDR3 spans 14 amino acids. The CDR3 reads CASSLASQGGEQYF. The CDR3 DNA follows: TGTGCCAGCAGCTTGGCCAGCCAGGGTGGCGAGCAGTACTTC.

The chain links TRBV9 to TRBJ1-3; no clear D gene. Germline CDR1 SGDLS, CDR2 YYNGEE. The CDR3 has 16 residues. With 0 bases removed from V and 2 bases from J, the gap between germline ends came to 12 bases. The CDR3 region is CASSVDRPSPGNTIYF. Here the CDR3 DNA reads TGTGCCAGCAGCGTAGACCGCCCTAGCCCTGGAAACACCATATATTTT.

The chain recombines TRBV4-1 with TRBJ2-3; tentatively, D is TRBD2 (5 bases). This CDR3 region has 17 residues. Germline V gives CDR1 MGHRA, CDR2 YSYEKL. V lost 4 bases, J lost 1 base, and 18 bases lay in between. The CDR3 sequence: CASSPDVASIRTDTQYF. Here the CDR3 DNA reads TGCGCCAGCAGCCCAGACGTGGCTAGCATTCGCACAGATACGCAGTATTTT.

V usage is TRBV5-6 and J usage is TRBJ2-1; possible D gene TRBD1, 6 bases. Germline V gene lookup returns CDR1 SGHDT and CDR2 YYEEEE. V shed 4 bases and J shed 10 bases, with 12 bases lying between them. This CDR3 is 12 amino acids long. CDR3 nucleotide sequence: TGTGCCAGCAGCGTAACGGACAGAGAGCAGTTCTTC. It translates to CASSVTDREQFF.

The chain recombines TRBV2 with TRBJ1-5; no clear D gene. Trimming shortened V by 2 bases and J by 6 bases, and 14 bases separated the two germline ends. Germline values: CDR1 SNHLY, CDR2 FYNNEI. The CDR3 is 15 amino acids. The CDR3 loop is CASSELRVSGQPQHF. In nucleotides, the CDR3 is TGTGCCAGCAGTGAACTCCGAGTTTCGGGTCAGCCCCAGCATTTT.